The clone carrying this T cell receptor (beta chain) was seen more than once but under ten times. Its target is unknown. This specimen belongs to a study of identical twins. TCRdb re-derived calls from the 5' RACE reads in MiXCR, one entry per CDR3 protein. The table includes 450,000 or so distinct CDR3 sequences, 20% to 25% detected once. Study results and limitations: Twin sharing of out-of-frame TCR alpha was underestimated by models in monozygotic pairs.

The J segment lost 5 bases and the V segment lost 6 bases, leaving 16 bases of the junction unmatched. This CDR3 has 17 residues. CDR1 DFQATT and CDR2 SNEGSKA come from the germline V gene (reference sequence). These data were likewise used in another study, on T cells expressing NK-cell markers. Turning to that study: The share of CD8+ T cells held by dominant NKG2C+ clonotypes was roughly 1.0-8% in about six donors. The CD3+CD56-NKG2C+ fraction of several donors was likewise dominated by these clonotypes.

The sample was CD4+ T cells sorted from blood. The sequence came from a woman between 18 and 29 years old in good health. The chain links TRBV20-1 to TRBJ2-1; 10 nucleotides align to TRBD2. Written as DNA, the CDR3 is TGCAGTGCGGGACCGGGACTAGCGCTACTTAACGACAATGAGCAGTTCTTC. This codes for CSAGPGLALLNDNEQFF.